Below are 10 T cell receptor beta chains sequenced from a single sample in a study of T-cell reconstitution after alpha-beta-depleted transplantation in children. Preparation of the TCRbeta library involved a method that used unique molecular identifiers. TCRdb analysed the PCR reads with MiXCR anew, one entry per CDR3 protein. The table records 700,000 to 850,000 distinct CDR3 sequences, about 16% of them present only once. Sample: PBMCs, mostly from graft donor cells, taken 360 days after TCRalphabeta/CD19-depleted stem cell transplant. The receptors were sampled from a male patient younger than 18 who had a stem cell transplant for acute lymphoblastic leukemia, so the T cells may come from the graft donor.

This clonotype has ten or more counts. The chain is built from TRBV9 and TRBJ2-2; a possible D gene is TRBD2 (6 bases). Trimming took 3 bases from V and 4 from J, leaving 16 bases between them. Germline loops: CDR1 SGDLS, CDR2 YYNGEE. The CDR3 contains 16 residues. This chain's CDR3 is CASSGWSGLSTGELFF. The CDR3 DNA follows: TGTGCCAGCAGCGGATGGTCGGGACTTAGCACCGGGGAGCTGTTTTTT.

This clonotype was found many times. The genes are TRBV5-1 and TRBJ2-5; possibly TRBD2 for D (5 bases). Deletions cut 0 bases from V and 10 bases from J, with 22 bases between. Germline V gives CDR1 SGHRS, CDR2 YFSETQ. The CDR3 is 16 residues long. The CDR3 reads CASSLAEGSVTRDQYF. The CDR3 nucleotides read TGCGCCAGCAGCTTGGCCGAGGGCAGCGTAACAAGGGACCAGTACTTC.

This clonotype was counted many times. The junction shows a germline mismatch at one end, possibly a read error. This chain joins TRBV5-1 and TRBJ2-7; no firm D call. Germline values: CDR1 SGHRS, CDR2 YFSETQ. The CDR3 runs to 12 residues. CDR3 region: CASSSTDYEQYF. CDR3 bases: TGTGCCAGCAGCTCGACTGACTACGAGCAGTACTTC. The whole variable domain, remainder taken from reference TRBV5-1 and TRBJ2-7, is KAGVTQTPRYLIKTRGQQVTLSCSPISGHRSVSWYQQTPGQGLQFLFEYFSETQRNKGNFPGRFSGRQFSNSRSEMNVSTLELGDSALYLCASSSTDYEQYFGPGTRLTVT.

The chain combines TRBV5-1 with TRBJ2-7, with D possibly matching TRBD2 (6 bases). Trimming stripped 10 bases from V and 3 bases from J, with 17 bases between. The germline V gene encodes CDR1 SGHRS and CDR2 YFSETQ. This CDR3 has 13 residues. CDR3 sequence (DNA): TGCGCCTGCCGGCTAGGCGGGAACTACGAGCAGTACTTC. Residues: CACRLGGNYEQYF.

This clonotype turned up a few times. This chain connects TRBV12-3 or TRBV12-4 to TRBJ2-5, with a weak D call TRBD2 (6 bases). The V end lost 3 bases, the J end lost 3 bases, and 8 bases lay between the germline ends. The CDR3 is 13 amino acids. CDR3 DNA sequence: TGTGCCAGCAGTTTTTGGGGGGAAGAGACCCAGTACTTC. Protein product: CASSFWGEETQYF.

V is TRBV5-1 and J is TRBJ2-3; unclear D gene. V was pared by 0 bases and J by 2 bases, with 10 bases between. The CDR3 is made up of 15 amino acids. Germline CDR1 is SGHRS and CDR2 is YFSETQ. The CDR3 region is CASSLGWPTTDTQYF. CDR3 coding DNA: TGCGCCAGCAGCTTGGGTTGGCCGACCACAGATACGCAGTATTTT.

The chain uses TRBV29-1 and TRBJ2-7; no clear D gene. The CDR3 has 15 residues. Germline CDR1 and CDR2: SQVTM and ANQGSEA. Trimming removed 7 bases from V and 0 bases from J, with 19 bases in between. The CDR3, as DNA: TGCAGCGCCAGAGACACAGCTGGTAGCTCCTACGAGCAGTACTTC. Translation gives CSARDTAGSSYEQYF.

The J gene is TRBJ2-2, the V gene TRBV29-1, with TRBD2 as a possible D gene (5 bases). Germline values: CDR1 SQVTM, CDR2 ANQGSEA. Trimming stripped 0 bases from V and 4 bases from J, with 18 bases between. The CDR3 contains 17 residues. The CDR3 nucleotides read TGCAGCGTTGAAGACCCTCGCCAGAGGGCCAGCACCGGGGAGCTGTTTTTT. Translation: CSVEDPRQRASTGELFF.

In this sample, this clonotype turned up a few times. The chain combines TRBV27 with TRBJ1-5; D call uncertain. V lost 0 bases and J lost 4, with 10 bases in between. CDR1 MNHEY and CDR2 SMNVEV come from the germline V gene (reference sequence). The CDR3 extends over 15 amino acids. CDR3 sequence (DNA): TGTGCCAGCAGTTTATCCGGCAGGAAAAATCAGCCCCAGCATTTT. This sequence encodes CASSLSGRKNQPQHF.

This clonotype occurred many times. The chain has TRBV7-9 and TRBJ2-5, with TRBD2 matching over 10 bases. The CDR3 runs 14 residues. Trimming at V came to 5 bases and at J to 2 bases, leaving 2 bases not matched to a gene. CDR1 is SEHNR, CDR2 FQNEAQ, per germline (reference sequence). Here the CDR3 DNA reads TGTGCCAGCAGCCCGACTAGCGGGCAAGAGACCCAGTACTTC. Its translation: CASSPTSGQETQYF.